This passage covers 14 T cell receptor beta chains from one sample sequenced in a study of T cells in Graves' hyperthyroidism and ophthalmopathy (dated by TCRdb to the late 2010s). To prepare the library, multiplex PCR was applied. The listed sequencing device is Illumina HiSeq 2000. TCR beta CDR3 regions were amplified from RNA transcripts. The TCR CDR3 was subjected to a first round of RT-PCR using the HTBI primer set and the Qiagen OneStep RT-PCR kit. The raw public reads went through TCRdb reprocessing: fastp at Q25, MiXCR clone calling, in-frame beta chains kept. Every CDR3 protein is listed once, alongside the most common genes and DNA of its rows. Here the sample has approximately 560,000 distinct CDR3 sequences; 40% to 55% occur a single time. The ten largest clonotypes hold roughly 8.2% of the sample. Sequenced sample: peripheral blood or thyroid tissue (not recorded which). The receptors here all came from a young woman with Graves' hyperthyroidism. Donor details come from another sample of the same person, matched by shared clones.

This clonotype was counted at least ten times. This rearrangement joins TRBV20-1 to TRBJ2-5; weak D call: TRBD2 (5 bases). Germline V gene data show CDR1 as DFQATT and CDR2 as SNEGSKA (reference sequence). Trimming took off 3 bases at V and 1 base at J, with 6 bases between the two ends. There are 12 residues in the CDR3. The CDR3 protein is CSASRGQETQYF. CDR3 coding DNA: TGCAGTGCTAGTCGGGGCCAAGAGACCCAGTACTTC.

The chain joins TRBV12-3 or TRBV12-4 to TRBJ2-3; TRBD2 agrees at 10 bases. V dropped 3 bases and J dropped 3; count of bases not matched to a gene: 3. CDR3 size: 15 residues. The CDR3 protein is CASSFLGLATDTQYF. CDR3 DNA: TGTGCCAGCAGTTTCCTGGGACTAGCGACAGATACGCAGTATTTT.

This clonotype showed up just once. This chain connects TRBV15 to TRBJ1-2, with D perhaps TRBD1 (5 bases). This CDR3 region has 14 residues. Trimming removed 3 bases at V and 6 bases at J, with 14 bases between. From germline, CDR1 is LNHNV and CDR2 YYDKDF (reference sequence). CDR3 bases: TGTGCCACCAGCAGCACGGACGGGGGAAATGGCTACACCTTC. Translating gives CATSSTDGGNGYTF.

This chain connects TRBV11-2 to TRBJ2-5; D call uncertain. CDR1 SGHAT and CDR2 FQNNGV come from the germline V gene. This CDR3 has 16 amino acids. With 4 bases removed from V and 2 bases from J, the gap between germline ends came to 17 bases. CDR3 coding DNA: TGTGCCAGCAGCTATGACGGACCCGCGCAACAAGAGACCCAGTACTTC. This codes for CASSYDGPAQQETQYF.

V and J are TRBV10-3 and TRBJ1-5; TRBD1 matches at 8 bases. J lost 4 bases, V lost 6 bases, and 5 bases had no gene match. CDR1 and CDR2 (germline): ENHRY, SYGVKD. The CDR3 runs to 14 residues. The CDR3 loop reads CAISSGQGNQPQHF. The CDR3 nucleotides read TGTGCCATCAGCTCCGGACAGGGTAATCAGCCCCAGCATTTT.

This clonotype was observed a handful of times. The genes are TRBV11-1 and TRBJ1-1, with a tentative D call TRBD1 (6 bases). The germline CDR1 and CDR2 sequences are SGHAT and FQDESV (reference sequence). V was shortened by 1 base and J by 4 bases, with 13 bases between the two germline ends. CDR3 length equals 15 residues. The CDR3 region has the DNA TGTGCCAGCAGCTTAGAGGGGGTGCGAAGCACTGAAGCTTTCTTT. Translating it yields CASSLEGVRSTEAFF.

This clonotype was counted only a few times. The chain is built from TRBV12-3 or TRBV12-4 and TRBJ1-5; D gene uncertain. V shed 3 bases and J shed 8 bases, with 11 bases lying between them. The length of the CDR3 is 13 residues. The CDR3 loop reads CASSFGPPEPQHF. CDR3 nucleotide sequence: TGTGCCAGCAGTTTCGGACCTCCCGAGCCCCAGCATTTT.

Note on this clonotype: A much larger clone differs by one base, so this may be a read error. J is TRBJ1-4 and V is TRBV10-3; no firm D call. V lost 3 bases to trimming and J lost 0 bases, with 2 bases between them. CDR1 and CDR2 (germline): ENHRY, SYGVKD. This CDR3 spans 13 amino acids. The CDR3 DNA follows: TGTGCCATCAGTGACCCAACTAATGAAAAACTGTTTTTT. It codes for CAISDPTNEKLFF.

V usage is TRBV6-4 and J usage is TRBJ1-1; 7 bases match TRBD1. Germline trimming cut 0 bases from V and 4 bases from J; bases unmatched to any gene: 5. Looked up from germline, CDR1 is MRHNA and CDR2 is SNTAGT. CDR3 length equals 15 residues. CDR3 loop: CASSDSGGGGTEAFF. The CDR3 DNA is TGTGCCAGCAGTGACTCGGGAGGGGGCGGCACTGAAGCTTTCTTT.

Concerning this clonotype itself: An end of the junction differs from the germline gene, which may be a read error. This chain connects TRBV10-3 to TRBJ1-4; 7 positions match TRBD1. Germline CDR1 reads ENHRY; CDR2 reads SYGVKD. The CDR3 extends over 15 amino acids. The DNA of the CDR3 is TGTGCCAGCAGTAGTGGGACAGCAGTTAATGAAAAACTGTTTTTT. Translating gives CASSSGTAVNEKLFF.

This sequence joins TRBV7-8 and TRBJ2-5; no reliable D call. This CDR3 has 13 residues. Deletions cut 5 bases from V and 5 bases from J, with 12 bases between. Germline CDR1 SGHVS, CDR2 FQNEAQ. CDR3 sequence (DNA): TGTGCCAGCAGCCCGATCTATGGGGAGACCCAGTACTTC. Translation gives CASSPIYGETQYF.

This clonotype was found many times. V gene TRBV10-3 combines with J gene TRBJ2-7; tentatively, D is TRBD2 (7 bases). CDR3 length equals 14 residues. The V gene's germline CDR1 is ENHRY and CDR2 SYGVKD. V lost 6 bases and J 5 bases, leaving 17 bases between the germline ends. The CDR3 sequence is CAISLGGAIDEQYF. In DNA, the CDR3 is TGTGCCATCAGCCTGGGGGGGGCGATCGACGAGCAGTACTTC.

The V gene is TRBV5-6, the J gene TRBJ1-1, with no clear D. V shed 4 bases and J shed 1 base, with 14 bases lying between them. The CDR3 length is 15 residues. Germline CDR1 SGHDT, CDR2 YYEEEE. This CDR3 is CASSPFLVRNTEAFF. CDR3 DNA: TGTGCCAGCAGCCCGTTCCTCGTCCGGAACACTGAAGCTTTCTTT.

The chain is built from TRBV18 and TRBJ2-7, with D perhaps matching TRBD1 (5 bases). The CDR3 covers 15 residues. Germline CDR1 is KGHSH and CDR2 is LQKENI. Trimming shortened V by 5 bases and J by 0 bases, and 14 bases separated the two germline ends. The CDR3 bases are TGTGCCAGCTCAGCCAGGGTTTCCCACTCCTACGAGCAGTACTTC. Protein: CASSARVSHSYEQYF.